This TCR beta chain was observed in a study of T cells in localized non-small cell lung cancer. The table came from immunoSEQ multiplex PCR; TCRdb's copy has only in-frame clones and leaves some out. The data show 30,000 to 45,000 clones, 87% seen once. Points from the study as a whole: Heterogeneity remains possible, as sequencing covered one tumor region only. In adjacent lung appeared a median approximately 61 of the top 100 tumor clones.

With regard to this clone: Its matching antigen is unknown.

The V gene lost 0 bases and the J gene lost 5 bases, with 9 bases spanning the gap. Germline V lookup: CDR1 SGHRS, CDR2 YFSETQ. This CDR3 spans 14 amino acids. V is TRBV5-1 and J is TRBJ1-5, with D possibly being TRBD1 (5 bases). The sample here was peripheral blood, taken before any cancer treatment. The receptor comes from a woman aged 40-75 years with stage I lung adenocarcinoma. The CDR3 protein is CASSLGTLDQPQHF. Written as DNA, the CDR3 is TGCGCCAGCAGCTTGGGGACACTTGATCAGCCCCAGCATTTT. The full variable domain, in which reference TRBV5-1 and TRBJ1-5 provide the parts outside the CDR3, is KAGVTQTPRYLIKTRGQQVTLSCSPISGHRSVSWYQQTPGQGLQFLFEYFSETQRNKGNFPGRFSGRQFSNSRSEMNVSTLELGDSALYLCASSLGTLDQPQHFGDGTRLSIL.